A selection of T cell receptor beta chains follows, all from one sample in a study of early T cells in non-severe SARS-CoV-2 infection. TCRdb re-derived calls from the 5' RACE reads in MiXCR, one entry per CDR3 protein. The table has 120,000 or so distinct CDR3 sequences, roughly an eighth seen once; the top ten hold approximately 3.5%. The source was whole blood, collected at baseline. These receptors all stem from an adult who was a healthcare worker with PCR-confirmed SARS-CoV-2 infection or an uninfected control (not recorded which). CDR3s include the opening cysteine and the closing phenylalanine or tryptophan. The D gene is left open where the match is weak. Some rows mark clone size as missing; the rest say once, few, many or name a class of expanded clone.

D,J,V,size,DNA,CDR3
TRBD1,TRBJ2-7,TRBV5-4,.,TGTGCCAGCAGCTTTGGACGGACAGGGACCTACGAGCAGTACTTC,CASSFGRTGTYEQYF
.,TRBJ2-2,TRBV7-3,many,TGTGCCAGCAGCTTGGGAGCGGTGAACACCGGGGAGCTGTTTTTT,CASSLGAVNTGELFF
.,TRBJ2-1,TRBV6-5,many,TGTGCCAGCAGTTACTCGAATCCCCCGACCTACAATGAGCAGTTCTTC,CASSYSNPPTYNEQFF
.,TRBJ2-7,TRBV6-1,many,TGTGCCAGCACGTACAGGGAGGGGTACGAGCAGTACTTC,CASTYREGYEQYF
TRBD1,TRBJ2-5,TRBV7-7,few,TGTGCTAGCAGCTCGGGACAGGACCAAGAGACCCAGTACTTC,CASSSGQDQETQYF
.,TRBJ2-7,TRBV28,few,TGTGCCGTTAGGAAGGGCTCCTACGAGCAGTACTTC,CAVRKGSYEQYF
.,TRBJ2-1,TRBV20-1,.,TGCAGTGCTAGAGATCGGGAACAGGGCTACAATGAGCAGTTCTTC,CSARDREQGYNEQFF
.,TRBJ2-3,TRBV2,few,TGTGCCAGCAGTGGTTCCCCTACTAGGGGGACAGATACGCAGTATTTT,CASSGSPTRGTDTQYF
.,TRBJ1-3,TRBV3-1,few,TGTGCCAGCAGCCATGGGGCGAGAAACACCATATATTTT,CASSHGARNTIYF
.,TRBJ1-1,TRBV29-1,many,TGCAGCACCCGTAGGGGGTCGGACACTGAAGCTTTCTTT,CSTRRGSDTEAFF
.,TRBJ2-3,TRBV7-2,.,TGTGCCAGCAGCCGGTACACAGATACGCAGTATTTT,CASSRYTDTQYF
.,TRBJ1-1,TRBV27,.,TGTGCCAGCAGTCCGGCCGGGAAGCTGAACACTGAAGCTTTCTTT,CASSPAGKLNTEAFF
.,TRBJ2-3,TRBV12-3/TRBV12-4,.,TGTGCCAGCAGTTTGGTCGGGATAGGGAATACGCAGTATTTT,CASSLVGIGNTQYF
.,TRBJ1-1,TRBV10-2,few,TGCGCCAGCAGTGAGAATTCCTGGACTGAAGCTTTCTTT,CASSENSWTEAFF
TRBD2,TRBJ2-5,TRBV7-2,many,TGTGCCAGCAGCCCCGGGACTACCAAAGAGACCCAGTACTTC,CASSPGTTKETQYF
.,TRBJ1-2,TRBV29-1,few,TGCAGCGTTGAAGATCCGGCATTCTATGGCTACACCTTC,CSVEDPAFYGYTF
TRBD1,TRBJ2-1,TRBV20-1,many,TGCAGTGGAGCGGGACAGGGGGACTACAATGAGCAGTTCTTC,CSGAGQGDYNEQFF
TRBD2,TRBJ2-3,TRBV12-3/TRBV12-4,.,TGTGCCAGCAGTCCTGGGACTAGCGGGGAATGGGGCACAGATACGCAGTATTTT,CASSPGTSGEWGTDTQYF
.,TRBJ1-4,TRBV10-3,few,TGTGCCATCAGTGAGGACAGTGCTAATACGGGTGAAAAACTGTTTTTT,CAISEDSANTGEKLFF
.,TRBJ2-6,TRBV28,.,TGTGCCAGCGGTTTATCTCGGACAGAAAGCTCTGGGGCCAACGTCCTGACTTTC,CASGLSRTESSGANVLTF
.,TRBJ2-3,TRBV6-5,few,TGTGCCAGCAGTTATCATTCGACTAGTTACACAGATACGCAGTATTTT,CASSYHSTSYTDTQYF
TRBD2,TRBJ2-3,TRBV6-5,.,TGTGCCAGCAGTAAAAGCGGGGGCCCAGATACGCAGTATTTT,CASSKSGGPDTQYF
TRBD2,TRBJ2-3,TRBV28,few,TGTGCCAGCAGTGGGGGGGGTCCTCCAGATACGCAGTATTTT,CASSGGGPPDTQYF
TRBD1,TRBJ2-7,TRBV5-6,few,TGTGCCAGCAGTTCCGGGACAGGGGGCGTCGGCTACGAGCAGTACTTC,CASSSGTGGVGYEQYF
TRBD2,TRBJ2-5,TRBV20-1,few,TGCAGTGCCCAAAGAGCGGGACCTCAAGAGACCCAGTACTTC,CSAQRAGPQETQYF
.,TRBJ1-2,TRBV24-1,many,TGTGCCACCAGTGATAGGACAGATTACTATGGCTACACCTTC,CATSDRTDYYGYTF
.,TRBJ2-7,TRBV6-1,.,TGTGCCAGCAGTGTAGGGGACCAACGAGGATACGAGCAGTACTTC,CASSVGDQRGYEQYF
TRBD1,TRBJ1-5,TRBV19,.,TGTGCCAGTAGGGGACAGACAGGGAAACAGCCCCAGCATTTT,CASRGQTGKQPQHF
TRBD1,TRBJ1-3,TRBV6-5,few,TGTGCCAGCAGTTACTCGGGGACAGCCTCTGGAAACACCATATATTTT,CASSYSGTASGNTIYF
.,TRBJ1-3,TRBV3-1,few,TGTGCCAGCAGCCCCCAGGGAGGGGCCAGCTCTGGAAACACCATATATTTT,CASSPQGGASSGNTIYF